These T cell receptor beta chains were read from a single sample in a study of T cells after yellow fever vaccination. Using its own MiXCR run on the 5' RACE reads, TCRdb lists one record per CDR3 protein. The repertoire consists of 35,000 to 55,000 distinct CDR3 sequences, with 6.5% to 8.5% occurring once and the leading ten covering about 15%. The sample in question was CD8+ T cells not binding an NS4B(214-222) dextramer, sorted from PBMCs, obtained 45 days after the yellow fever booster vaccination. All receptors come from a man aged 25 to 45 who received the YFV17D yellow fever vaccine. Both conserved end residues are part of each CDR3. D genes are given only for firm matches. Clone size is given for some rows only: seen once, a few or many times, or a class if the clone is expanded.

V	size	D	J	DNA	CDR3
TRBV13	.	TRBD2	TRBJ2-5	TGTGCCAGCAGCTTCGGACTAGCGGCTCAAGAGACCCAGTACTTC	CASSFGLAAQETQYF
TRBV4-1	many	.	TRBJ2-1	TGCGCCAGCAGTGACCGGGACTCCCCTTACAATGAGCAGTTCTTC	CASSDRDSPYNEQFF
TRBV15	many	.	TRBJ2-5	TGTGCCACCAGCAGAGGAAGGCAGGGTAGACAAGAGACCCAGTACTTC	CATSRGRQGRQETQYF
TRBV18	many	.	TRBJ2-1	TGTGCCAGCTCACCATCGGAGGGGCCCCACTACAATGAGCAGTTCTTC	CASSPSEGPHYNEQFF
TRBV12-3/TRBV12-4	many	TRBD2	TRBJ2-7	TGTGCCAGCAGACGACTAGCGACCGAGCAGTACTTC	CASRRLATEQYF
TRBV20-1	few	TRBD1	TRBJ1-5	TGCAGTGCCTTGGACAGGTCGGGGGTTCAGCCCCAGCATTTT	CSALDRSGVQPQHF
TRBV30	few	TRBD1	TRBJ2-7	TGTGCCTGGAGCAGGGGGCGTAGCGAGCAGTACTTC	CAWSRGRSEQYF
TRBV10-3	many	TRBD1	TRBJ2-7	TGTGCCGTCAGGTTACAGGGGGAGCCTTCCTACGAGCAGTACTTC	CAVRLQGEPSYEQYF
TRBV28	few	TRBD1	TRBJ2-3	TGTGCCAGCAGTGGTAGGACAGGGGGCGCAGATACGCAGTATTTT	CASSGRTGGADTQYF
TRBV29-1	few	TRBD2	TRBJ2-1	TGCAGCGTTGTACTAGCGGGCTTCGGGTGGGAGCAGTTCTTC	CSVVLAGFGWEQFF
TRBV12-3/TRBV12-4	few	TRBD1	TRBJ2-7	TGTGCCAGCAGGGGCCTGCGACAGGGGGCGGCCGAGCAGTACTTC	CASRGLRQGAAEQYF
TRBV4-2	many	TRBD1	TRBJ2-7	TGTGCCAGCAGCCAAGAGGGACAGGACTATACCTACGAGCAGTACTTC	CASSQEGQDYTYEQYF
TRBV5-1	many	TRBD1	TRBJ1-1	TGCGCCAGCAGCACCTGGACAGGGGGCAACACTGAAGCTTTCTTT	CASSTWTGGNTEAFF
TRBV10-2	many	.	TRBJ1-4	TGCGCCAGCAGTGAGTCCATGGGAACATGGAATGAAAAACTGTTTTTT	CASSESMGTWNEKLFF
TRBV19	many	.	TRBJ2-1	TGTGCCAGTAGCCCCTTTGGCGGATCTACATCCTACAATGAGCAGTTCTTC	CASSPFGGSTSYNEQFF
TRBV4-1	.	.	TRBJ2-7	TGCGCCAGCAGCCCTCTGACTGCGGGGCCGTACGAGCAGTACTTC	CASSPLTAGPYEQYF
TRBV2	many	TRBD1	TRBJ2-2	TGTGCCAGCATTTCGGACAGGTCCTCTGGCGGGGAGCTGTTTTTT	CASISDRSSGGELFF
TRBV20-1	.	TRBD1	TRBJ2-7	TGCAGTGCTAGGCCCCGGGACAGGGCCTACGAGCAGTACTTC	CSARPRDRAYEQYF
TRBV29-1	many	TRBD2	TRBJ2-7	TGCAGCTCTTGGACTAGCGGGAGTGGGGAGCAGTACTTC	CSSWTSGSGEQYF
TRBV12-5	many	.	TRBJ2-1	TGTGCTAGTGGACAATATGAGGCAAGCATCCACAATGAGCAGTTCTTC	CASGQYEASIHNEQFF
TRBV18	many	TRBD2	TRBJ2-1	TGTGCCAGCTCACCACCTACTAGCGGGGGGTCCTACAATGAGCAGTTCTTC	CASSPPTSGGSYNEQFF
TRBV28	.	.	TRBJ2-3	TGTGCCAGCACCCCGGGGGACGAAACAGATACGCAGTATTTT	CASTPGDETDTQYF
TRBV7-9	many	TRBD2	TRBJ2-7	TGTGCCAGCAGCTTAACGGATCAGCGGGAGATTGTTTACGAGCAGTACTTC	CASSLTDQREIVYEQYF
TRBV19	many	.	TRBJ2-6	TGTGCCAGTAGTATAGACCAGGGGATTATCTCTGGGGCCAACGTCCTGACTTTC	CASSIDQGIISGANVLTF
TRBV7-2	.	.	TRBJ2-7	TGTGCCAGCAGCGCCCCGGCTACGTACGAGCAGTACTTC	CASSAPATYEQYF
TRBV19	few	.	TRBJ2-7	TGTGCCAGTAGTATCGACGCAGACTTAGGGGAGCAGTACTTC	CASSIDADLGEQYF
TRBV5-5	many	.	TRBJ2-5	TGTGCCAGCAGAGAGAGGGATTGGGAGACCCAGTACTTC	CASRERDWETQYF
TRBV12-3/TRBV12-4	.	.	TRBJ2-7	TGTGCCAGCAGTTTTGTAGGCAGTTCCTACGAGCAGTACTTC	CASSFVGSSYEQYF
TRBV6-5	.	.	TRBJ2-5	TGTGCCAGCAGCAAACTAGAGACCCAGTACTTC	CASSKLETQYF
TRBV18	many	TRBD1	TRBJ2-2	TGTGCCAGCTCACCGGGACAGGGGGCCTCCGGGGAGCTGTTTTTT	CASSPGQGASGELFF
TRBV6-5	many	.	TRBJ2-4	TGTGCCAGCAGTTACTCGGGGGTCGGGGGTATTCAGTACTTC	CASSYSGVGGIQYF
TRBV20-1	once	.	TRBJ2-5	TGCTGTGCTGAGCCCGAGCAGGGCCACCCTGAGCAAGAGACCCAGTACTTC	CCAEPEQGHPEQETQYF
TRBV29-1	.	TRBD2	TRBJ2-1	TGCAGCGCGGGACCGGGACTAGCGGCCCCGGGGGATGAGCAGTTCTTC	CSAGPGLAAPGDEQFF
TRBV12-3/TRBV12-4	many	.	TRBJ2-2	TGTGCCAGCAGTCCCCCAGGGACCGGGGAGCTGTTTTTT	CASSPPGTGELFF
TRBV4-3	few	.	TRBJ2-1	TGCGCCAGCAGCCAAGAAGAAGGGGGATTAAATGAGCAGTTCTTC	CASSQEEGGLNEQFF
TRBV4-2	many	.	TRBJ2-1	TGTGCCAGCAGCCAAGAGGAGACTTTGGACAATGAGCAGTTCTTC	CASSQEETLDNEQFF
TRBV19	few	TRBD2	TRBJ2-2	TGTGCCATTGGGGGGGGAGAAAGGAACACCGGGGAGCTGTTTTTT	CAIGGGERNTGELFF
TRBV2	many	TRBD1	TRBJ2-3	TGTGTCATGAGACGAGGACAGGGGGCGTCAGATACGCAGTATTTT	CVMRRGQGASDTQYF
TRBV7-3	.	TRBD2	TRBJ2-1	TGTGCCAGCAGCTACCGCGGGAGGGATGAGCAGTTCTTC	CASSYRGRDEQFF
TRBV9	many	.	TRBJ2-2	TGTGCCAGCAGCGACGGAAACACCGGGGAGCTGTTTTTT	CASSDGNTGELFF
TRBV7-8	many	TRBD2	TRBJ2-3	TGTGCCAGCAGCCCAGGACTAGCGGGACTCACAGATACGCAGTATTTT	CASSPGLAGLTDTQYF
TRBV5-8	.	TRBD2	TRBJ2-1	TGTGCCAGCAGCTTGTCTCCCGGGACTAGCTCCTACAATGAGCAGTTCTTC	CASSLSPGTSSYNEQFF
TRBV2	many	TRBD1	TRBJ2-7	TGTGCCAGCAGTCCGGGACAGGGTATCCACGAGCAGTACTTC	CASSPGQGIHEQYF
TRBV20-1	many	TRBD1	TRBJ2-1	TGCAGTGCTACCACCGCCGGGACAGGAGATAATGAGCAGTTCTTC	CSATTAGTGDNEQFF
TRBV7-9	few	TRBD1	TRBJ1-6	TGTGCCAGCAGCTCCTGGGACAGGAGCTCCTATAATTCACCCCTCCACTTT	CASSSWDRSSYNSPLHF
TRBV12-3/TRBV12-4	many	TRBD2	TRBJ2-3	TGTGCCAGCACCGGACTAGCGCCGGGAGATACGCAGTATTTT	CASTGLAPGDTQYF
TRBV27	many	.	TRBJ1-1	TGTGCCAGCAGTTTCGTGCAGGGGACTGAAGCTTTCTTT	CASSFVQGTEAFF
TRBV7-6	few	.	TRBJ2-1	TGTGCCAGCAGCCCCGGACTGCCGGCCGGATCCTCCTACAATGAGCAGTTCTTC	CASSPGLPAGSSYNEQFF
TRBV7-2	.	.	TRBJ2-5	TGTGCCAGCAGCCTGAACAGGGCGGAGACCCAGTACTTC	CASSLNRAETQYF
TRBV27	few	.	TRBJ1-1	TGTGCCACTGGAGGAGGCCCCCTAACCAACACTGAAGCTTTCTTT	CATGGGPLTNTEAFF
TRBV27	.	.	TRBJ2-7	TGTGCCAGCAGACCCTTCAGGGCCTACGAGCAGTACTTC	CASRPFRAYEQYF
TRBV20-1	many	.	TRBJ2-1	TGCAGTGCTAGACCCTTGGACTCCCGTTATGGGAGTGAGCAGTTCTTC	CSARPLDSRYGSEQFF
TRBV5-1	many	.	TRBJ2-1	TGCGCCAGCAGCTTGGCACCCGGGCTCCTGTACAATGAGCAGTTCTTC	CASSLAPGLLYNEQFF